The present TCR beta chain was sequenced within a study of T cells in Graves' hyperthyroidism and ophthalmopathy. About this clonotype itself: Antigen unknown.

V shed 1 base and J 7 bases; nucleotides not matched to a gene: 7. Germline V CDR1 and CDR2: SGDLS, YYNGEE. The CDR3 runs to 15 residues. The study, taken as a whole, reports: Ophthalmopathy could be told apart from stable hyperthyroidism with a 13 V-J model. Before onset, by a median of approximately 5.9 months, the model predicted ophthalmopathy.

Template material for amplifying TCR beta CDR3 regions consisted of RNA transcripts. TCR CDR3 underwent first-round RT-PCR with the HTBI primer set. TCRdb independently ran MiXCR on the multiplex PCR reads; one entry per CDR3 protein. This table holds about 59,000 distinct CDR3 sequences, approximately 53% found once. Source material for PBMCs was more than 7.5 ml fresh peripheral blood. J is TRBJ2-1 and V is TRBV9, with 8 bases lining up with TRBD1. The TCR was taken from a woman aged 60-70 years with Graves' ophthalmopathy. Source material: blood. The CDR3 is CASSVTGGVGNEQFF. For the CDR3, the DNA is TGTGCCAGCAGCGTAACAGGGGGAGTAGGGAATGAGCAGTTCTTC. Full variable domain (remainder filled in from reference TRBV9 and TRBJ2-1): DSGVTQTPKHLITATGQRVTLRCSPRSGDLSVYWYQQSLDQGLQFLIQYYNGEERAKGNILERFSAQQFPDLHSELNLSSLELGDSALYFCASSVTGGVGNEQFFGPGTRLTVL.